The 19 T cell receptor beta chains below were found in one sample sequenced in a study of shared clonotypes between healthy human individuals. Libraries were prepared by immunoSEQ multiplex PCR; TCRdb keeps only in-frame clonotypes and omits some of them. Seen here are over a million clones, about 96% observed once, and the top ten hold roughly 1.2%. What was sequenced was naive CD4+ T cells sorted from blood. Sample subset: CD45RA+ positively selected. These receptors came from a man aged 30 to 45 in good health.

V usage is TRBV5-4 and J usage is TRBJ2-7, with 8 positions matching TRBD2. CDR1 is SGHNT and CDR2 is YYREEE in the germline V gene (reference sequence). The CDR3 runs 16 residues. V dropped 4 bases and J dropped 3; count of bases not matched to a gene: 12. The CDR3 loop reads CASSLGSGTSLYEQYF. In nucleotides, the CDR3 is TGTGCCAGCAGCCTCGGATCGGGGACTAGTCTCTACGAGCAGTACTTC.

J is TRBJ2-5 and V is TRBV14; 11 nucleotides agree with TRBD2. This CDR3 contains 16 residues. Germline V CDR1 and CDR2: SGHDN, FVKESK. With 3 bases clipped from V and 7 bases from J, the junction kept 10 bases outside the gene matches. The CDR3 nucleotides read TGTGCCAGCAGCCAGGAAACTAGCGGGAGATACGGGACCCAGTACTTC. It translates to CASSQETSGRYGTQYF. The complete variable domain, with remaining parts taken from reference TRBV14 and TRBJ2-5, reads EAGVTQFPSHSVIEKGQTVTLRCDPISGHDNLYWYRRVMGKEIKFLLHFVKESKQDESGMPNNRFLAERTGGTYSTLKVQPAELEDSGVYFCASSQETSGRYGTQYFGPGTRLLVL.

This chain links TRBV5-1 with TRBJ2-1, with D hard to call. Trimming cost V 4 bases and J 0 bases, with 8 bases left between them. Germline V gene lookup returns CDR1 SGHRS and CDR2 YFSETQ. There are 14 residues in the CDR3. The CDR3 sequence is CASSRDNSYNEQFF. The CDR3 DNA sequence: TGCGCCAGCAGCCGTGACAACTCCTACAATGAGCAGTTCTTC.

This chain links TRBV7-8 with TRBJ2-7; tentatively, D is TRBD1 or TRBD2 (6 bases each). Germline values: CDR1 SGHVS, CDR2 FQNEAQ. The CDR3 length is 17 residues. V lost 1 base to trimming and J lost 1 base, with 17 bases between them. The CDR3 region has the DNA TGTGCCAGCAGCTTAGTAGGGGGGCCGGGACAATCCTACGAGCAGTACTTC. Protein: CASSLVGGPGQSYEQYF.

The chain couples TRBV15 to TRBJ2-2, with 14 bases aligning to TRBD2. The CDR3 loop spans 16 amino acids. V lost 3 bases and J lost 9; bases outside the gene matches: 6. Germline V lookup: CDR1 LNHNV, CDR2 YYDKDF (reference sequence). The CDR3 region has the DNA TGTGCCACCAGCAGTTCCGGGACTAGCGGGAGTAGGGAGCTGTTTTTT. It encodes CATSSSGTSGSRELFF.

This clone was counted a single time. The chain recombines TRBV27 with TRBJ2-5; 9 bases line up with TRBD1. Trimming removed 5 bases from V and 4 bases from J; junction bases left unmatched: 5. CDR3 length: 14 amino acids. Germline lookup yields CDR1 MNHEY and CDR2 SMNVEV (reference sequence). The CDR3 nucleotides read TGTGCCAGCAGTCTAAAGGACAGGGGAGAGACCCAGTACTTC. It is translated as CASSLKDRGETQYF.

V and J are TRBV19 and TRBJ1-4, with TRBD1 as a possible D gene (5 bases). Germline values: CDR1 LNHDA, CDR2 SQIVND (reference sequence). V was shortened by 5 bases and J by 0 bases, with 19 bases between the two germline ends. This CDR3 region has 18 residues. The CDR3 nucleotides are TGTGCCAGTAGTGCCGGGACTTCTTCTTTTGCAACTAATGAAAAACTGTTTTTT. Translated, it gives CASSAGTSSFATNEKLFF.

J is TRBJ2-3 and V is TRBV19; no clear D. Between the trimmed V and J ends, which lost 2 bases and 0 bases, there was a span of 6 bases. The CDR3 length is 14 residues. The germline V gene encodes CDR1 LNHDA and CDR2 SQIVND (reference sequence). CDR3 bases: TGTGCCAGTAGTATATCGCACAGCACAGATACGCAGTATTTT. It translates to CASSISHSTDTQYF. Drawing the rest from reference TRBV19 and TRBJ2-3, the complete variable domain is DGGITQSPKYLFRKEGQNVTLSCEQNLNHDAMYWYRQDPGQGLRLIYYSQIVNDFQKGDIAEGYSVSREKKESFPLTVTSAQKNPTAFYLCASSISHSTDTQYFGPGTRLTVL.

V and J are TRBV27 and TRBJ2-3; D remains unclear. The CDR3 extends over 12 amino acids. In germline, CDR1 is MNHEY, CDR2 SMNVEV (reference sequence). The ends were cut back, 5 bases at V and 6 bases at J, with 9 bases in the middle. The CDR3 DNA reads as TGTGCCAGCAGTACCCTCGGGGATACGCAGTATTTT. Translated, it gives CASSTLGDTQYF.

V and J are TRBV7-8 and TRBJ2-1; 7 positions match TRBD1. The CDR3 contains 16 residues. V was pared by 3 bases and J by 2 bases, with 7 bases of the junction left unmatched. Germline V gives CDR1 SGHVS, CDR2 FQNEAQ. Here the CDR3 reads CASSFRDSATYNEQFF. In nucleotides, the CDR3 is TGTGCCAGCAGCTTCCGGGACAGTGCCACCTACAATGAGCAGTTCTTC. The variable domain in full, with the rest retrieved from reference TRBV7-8 and TRBJ2-1, is GAGVSQSPRYKVAKRGQDVALRCDPISGHVSLFWYQQALGQGPEFLTYFQNEAQLDKSGLPSDRFFAERPEGSVSTLKIQRTQQEDSAVYLCASSFRDSATYNEQFFGPGTRLTVL.

This clone appeared a single time. This CDR3 reads CASSPNTWGDTQYF. The CDR3 nucleotides are TGTGCCAGCAGTCCGAACACTTGGGGGGATACGCAGTATTTT. The rearrangement uses TRBV28 and TRBJ2-3; D might be TRBD1 or TRBD2, each matching 5 bases. Germline V gives CDR1 MDHEN, CDR2 SYDVKM. The V gene lost 5 bases and the J gene lost 6 bases, with 15 bases spanning the gap. The CDR3 covers 14 residues. Full variable domain (rest looked up from reference TRBV28 and TRBJ2-3): DVKVTQSSRYLVKRTGEKVFLECVQDMDHENMFWYRQDPGLGLRLIYFSYDVKMKEKGDIPEGYSVSREKKERFSLILESASTNQTSMYLCASSPNTWGDTQYFGPGTRLTVL.

V and J are TRBV6-5 and TRBJ1-2; TRBD1 might be the D (5 bases). The CDR3 sequence is 16 residues long. V was pared by 2 bases and J by 5 bases, with 18 bases between. CDR1 and CDR2 from the germline V gene are MNHEY and SVGAGI. CDR3: CASSYRGPDSGYGYTF. The CDR3 DNA reads as TGTGCCAGCAGTTACAGGGGACCCGACAGTGGATATGGCTACACCTTC.

This chain joins TRBV18 and TRBJ2-6, with TRBD2 matching over 11 bases. Trimming cost V 6 bases and J 2 bases; bases outside gene matches: 6. The germline V gene has CDR1 KGHSH and CDR2 LQKENI. The CDR3 is 17 residues long. CDR3 bases: TGTGCCAGCTCCGACCTAGCGGGAGGAGCTGGGGCCAACGTCCTGACTTTC. Its protein product is CASSDLAGGAGANVLTF.

This chain connects TRBV5-4 to TRBJ1-3, with 8 bases matching TRBD1. CDR3 length: 17 residues. V gave up 4 bases and J gave up 3 bases; unmatched junction bases: 12. CDR1 and CDR2 from the germline V gene are SGHNT and YYREEE (reference sequence). The CDR3 nucleotides are TGTGCCAGCAGCCTCGGCCCCCCGACAGGGGTTGGAAACACCATATATTTT. Translating it yields CASSLGPPTGVGNTIYF.

This chain connects TRBV6-5 to TRBJ2-6; no reliable D call. The V end was cut by 8 bases, the J end by 3 bases, with 11 bases between. Germline V CDR1 and CDR2: MNHEY, SVGAGI. The CDR3 sequence is 14 residues long. CDR3 DNA sequence: TGTGCCAGCTGCTACGGCCTTGGGGCCAACGTCCTGACTTTC. Encoded protein: CASCYGLGANVLTF.

The rearrangement joins TRBV5-6 to TRBJ2-2, with 9 bases identical to TRBD2. Germline trimming cut 5 bases from V and 4 bases from J; bases unmatched to any gene: 6. This CDR3 region has 15 residues. Germline V CDR1 and CDR2: SGHDT, YYEEEE. CDR3 nucleotide sequence: TGTGCCAGCAGGGTGGAGCGGGAGGTCACCGGGGAGCTGTTTTTT. Its translation: CASRVEREVTGELFF.

This clone was observed once. The CDR3 sequence is CAISVEAGEPTGELFF. The CDR3 bases are TGTGCCATCAGCGTAGAGGCAGGGGAGCCCACCGGGGAGCTGTTTTTT. The rearrangement joins TRBV10-3 to TRBJ2-2, with D possibly being TRBD1 (6 bases). In germline, CDR1 is ENHRY, CDR2 SYGVKD. The CDR3 consists of 16 residues. V dropped 6 bases and J dropped 4 bases, with 18 bases sitting between them.

The chain carries TRBV7-9 and TRBJ2-7; 9 nucleotides align to TRBD1. The CDR3 has 17 residues. J was trimmed by 1 base and V by 0 bases; bases with no gene match: 7. CDR1 SEHNR and CDR2 FQNEAQ come from the germline V gene (reference sequence). For the CDR3, the DNA is TGTGCCAGCAGCTTAGCCCAGGGGGGACAGGGTTCCTACGAGCAGTACTTC. It specifies CASSLAQGGQGSYEQYF.

Turning to this clone: Additional DNA sequences in this sample encode the identical CDR3. The chain employs TRBV28 and TRBJ2-1, with 7 nucleotides matching TRBD2. This CDR3 is 13 amino acids long. V dropped 2 bases and J dropped 6; count of bases not matched to a gene: 1. Germline V gene data show CDR1 as MDHEN and CDR2 as SYDVKM. This CDR3 is CASSLGGGNEQFF. The CDR3 DNA is TGTGCCAGCAGTTTAGGCGGGGGCAATGAGCAGTTCTTC.